Listed below are T cell receptor beta chains from one sample, sequenced in a study of T cell responses to AZD1222 COVID-19 vaccine. Produced via immunoSEQ multiplex PCR; TCRdb's table is partial and in-frame only. The sample lists approximately 120,000 clones, 88% occurring once. This specimen consisted of peripheral blood, obtained on day 0 of AZD1222 vaccination. The origin of the receptors is an adult in good health. CDR3s include the opening cysteine and the closing phenylalanine or tryptophan. The D gene is left open where the match is weak. The size entry is marked missing in some rows and otherwise reads once, few, many or a size class.

abundance	j_gene	d_gene	v_gene	CDR3aa	CDR3nt
-	TRBJ2-1	-	TRBV11-2	CASSLVLTKDNEQFF	TGTGCCAGCAGCTTAGTTCTCACTAAAGACAATGAGCAGTTCTTC
-	TRBJ1-2	TRBD1	TRBV2	CASSDTTGGRGYTF	TGTGCCAGCAGTGATACGACAGGGGGACGGGGCTACACCTTC
few	TRBJ1-4	TRBD1	TRBV19	CASGGTGVDAREKLFF	TGTGCCAGTGGAGGAACAGGGGTCGATGCTAGGGAAAAACTGTTTTTT
-	TRBJ2-1	-	TRBV24-1	CATSDFTEQFF	TGTGCCACCAGTGACTTCACGGAGCAGTTCTTC
many	TRBJ2-2	TRBD2	TRBV5-4	CASSRLAGGPGELFF	TGTGCCAGCAGCCGACTAGCGGGAGGGCCGGGGGAGCTGTTTTTT
-	TRBJ1-1	-	TRBV7-9	CASSPGLPGTEAFF	TGTGCCAGCAGTCCGGGCCTCCCGGGGACTGAAGCTTTCTTT
-	TRBJ1-6	-	TRBV14	CASSRNALTDSPLHF	TGTGCCAGCAGCCGAAATGCCTTGACAGATTCACCCCTCCACTTT
-	TRBJ2-5	TRBD1	TRBV11-2	CASSGIGAGGRQETQYF	TGTGCCAGCAGTGGGATCGGGGCAGGGGGAAGACAAGAGACCCAGTACTTC
-	TRBJ2-7	TRBD1	TRBV7-2	CASSLAGTAFSYEQYF	TGTGCCAGCAGCTTAGCCGGGACAGCATTCTCCTACGAGCAGTACTTC
once	TRBJ2-2	-	TRBV5-1	CASSFEAGTGELFF	TGCGCCAGCAGCTTTGAAGCGGGCACCGGGGAGCTGTTTTTT
-	TRBJ2-5	-	TRBV10-3	CAISNSFETQYF	TGTGCCATCAGTAATAGCTTTGAGACCCAGTACTTC
-	TRBJ2-1	TRBD2	TRBV6-5	CASSYSQLAGVGEQFF	TGTGCCAGCAGTTACTCACAACTAGCGGGAGTAGGGGAGCAGTTCTTC
-	TRBJ1-6	-	TRBV27	CASSLEGVSSPLHF	TGTGCCAGCAGTTTAGAGGGGGTGTCTTCACCCCTCCACTTT
-	TRBJ1-6	-	TRBV3-1/TRBV3-2	CASSQDRQYPYNSPLHF	TGTGCCAGCAGCCAAGATCGTCAGTACCCCTATAATTCACCCCTCCACTTT
-	TRBJ1-6	-	TRBV4-3	CASSLPGTFPYNSPLHF	TGCGCCAGCAGCCTCCCCGGGACATTCCCCTATAATTCACCCCTCCACTTT
-	TRBJ1-5	-	TRBV28	CASSTGMGQPQHF	TGTGCCAGCAGTACAGGGATGGGTCAGCCCCAGCATTTT
-	TRBJ1-5	-	TRBV9	CASSVAGTRNQPQHF	TGTGCCAGCAGCGTAGCCGGGACACGGAATCAGCCCCAGCATTTT
-	TRBJ1-1	TRBD1	TRBV18	CASSLTGTGGSGSTEAFF	TGTGCCAGCTCACTTACCGGGACAGGGGGCTCTGGGAGCACTGAAGCTTTCTTT
-	TRBJ2-7	-	TRBV6-5	CASSFGGHYEQYF	TGTGCCAGCAGTTTCGGGGGGCACTACGAGCAGTACTTC
-	TRBJ2-7	-	TRBV2	CASSDDSSSYEQYF	TGTGCCAGCAGTGACGACAGTTCCTCCTACGAGCAGTACTTC
-	TRBJ2-2	-	TRBV28	CASTPGDAYGELFF	TGTGCCAGCACCCCCGGGGACGCATACGGGGAGCTGTTTTTT
once	TRBJ1-1	-	TRBV5-4	CASSFRTNTEAFF	TGTGCCAGCAGCTTTAGGACGAACACTGAAGCTTTCTTT
-	TRBJ2-7	-	TRBV19	CASSIIGSYEQYF	TGTGCCAGTAGTATAATCGGATCCTACGAGCAGTACTTC
-	TRBJ1-5	-	TRBV2	CASRGNSNQPQHF	TGTGCCAGCAGGGGAAATAGCAATCAGCCCCAGCATTTT
few	TRBJ2-3	-	TRBV28	CASSLNRPGDTQYF	TGTGCCAGCAGTTTAAACCGACCGGGGGATACGCAGTATTTT
-	TRBJ1-2	-	TRBV5-4	CASSLALGSAGEGYTF	TGTGCCAGCAGCTTGGCCCTGGGTTCGGCAGGGGAAGGCTACACCTTC
-	TRBJ1-2	-	TRBV6-5	CASSYSRGGADGYTF	TGTGCCAGCAGTTACTCGAGGGGGGGCGCGGATGGCTACACCTTC
-	TRBJ1-4	-	TRBV30	CAWSHSANEKLFF	TGTGCCTGGAGTCACAGTGCTAATGAAAAACTGTTTTTT
-	TRBJ1-3	-	TRBV19	CASSIGKVFPGNTIYF	TGTGCCAGTAGTATAGGGAAGGTGTTCCCTGGAAACACCATATATTTT
-	TRBJ1-5	TRBD1	TRBV5-1	CASSLGDSSNQPQHF	TGCGCCAGCAGCTTGGGGGACAGTAGCAATCAGCCCCAGCATTTT
once	TRBJ1-1	-	TRBV5-4	CASAYWEGTNTEAFF	TGTGCCAGCGCATATTGGGAGGGGACAAACACTGAAGCTTTCTTT
-	TRBJ1-6	TRBD1	TRBV10-3	CAISVQGNKDSPLHF	TGTGCCATCAGTGTACAGGGGAATAAGGATTCACCCCTCCACTTT
-	TRBJ1-5	TRBD1	TRBV2	CASSGTEGNQPQHF	TGTGCCAGTTCCGGGACAGAGGGCAATCAGCCCCAGCATTTT
-	TRBJ1-4	-	TRBV12-3/TRBV12-4	CASSLRTVEKLFF	TGTGCCAGCAGTTTAAGGACCGTTGAAAAACTGTTTTTT
few	TRBJ2-7	TRBD1	TRBV7-9	CASSPNRGEQYF	TGTGCCAGCAGTCCGAACAGGGGTGAGCAGTACTTC